Below are 22 T cell receptor beta chains sequenced from a single sample in a study of blood T cell repertoires in COVID-19. The table came from immunoSEQ multiplex PCR; TCRdb's copy has only in-frame clones and leaves some out. The sample yields roughly 280,000 clones, 88% seen once. Sequenced material: PBMCs or T cells enriched from blood (not recorded which). These TCRs come from a woman between 50 and 59 years old who had recovered from COVID-19.

The chain combines TRBV9 with TRBJ2-1; 10 bases match TRBD2. The germline V gene has CDR1 SGDLS and CDR2 YYNGEE. The CDR3 consists of 14 residues. Trimming removed 3 bases from V and 4 bases from J; junction bases left unmatched: 1. The CDR3 DNA reads as TGTGCCAGCAGCGAACTAGCGGGATACAATGAGCAGTTCTTC. Protein sequence: CASSELAGYNEQFF.

The chain uses TRBV15 and TRBJ2-7; 7 bases line up with TRBD2. This CDR3 has 15 residues. CDR1 is LNHNV and CDR2 is YYDKDF in the germline V gene (reference sequence). Losses at the gene ends were 0 bases for V and 0 bases for J; bases not matched to a gene: 2. The CDR3 DNA follows: TGTGCCACCAGCAGAGAGCGGGAGAGCTCCTACGAGCAGTACTTC. Translating it yields CATSRERESSYEQYF.

The rearrangement uses TRBV25-1 and TRBJ2-5; TRBD2 matches 7 bases. The CDR3 covers 13 residues. Germline V lookup: CDR1 MGHDK, CDR2 SYGVNS. V was clipped by 4 bases and J by 4 bases; unmatched bases: 3. CDR3 DNA: TGTGCCAGCAGTGGGACTAGGTCAGAGACCCAGTACTTC. It encodes CASSGTRSETQYF.

The V and J genes are TRBV11-2 and TRBJ1-6; a possible D gene is TRBD1 (5 bases). Trimming stripped 5 bases from V and 9 bases from J, with 17 bases between. Germline-derived CDR1 and CDR2 are SGHAT and FQNNGV. This CDR3 is 15 amino acids long. The CDR3 protein is CASSPGAGSTSPLHF. The CDR3 DNA is TGTGCCAGCAGCCCCGGGGCGGGATCTACTTCACCCCTCCACTTT.

The V and J genes are TRBV20-1 and TRBJ2-1; no definite D call. The germline V gene has CDR1 DFQATT and CDR2 SNEGSKA (reference sequence). The CDR3 length is 14 residues. Trimming took 3 bases from V and 3 from J, leaving 12 bases between them. CDR3 residues: CSASIHRDYNEQFF. The CDR3 DNA reads as TGCAGTGCTAGTATCCACAGAGACTACAATGAGCAGTTCTTC.

The chain joins TRBV2 to TRBJ1-5; D unresolved. The CDR3 is 14 amino acids. CDR1 and CDR2 from the germline V gene are SNHLY and FYNNEI. Trimming removed 1 base at V and 9 bases at J, with 13 bases between. This CDR3 is CASSEVSAGRPQHF. The DNA of the CDR3 is TGTGCCAGCAGTGAAGTTTCAGCGGGCCGGCCCCAGCATTTT.

The chain recombines TRBV15 with TRBJ1-1; no definite D call. CDR1 is LNHNV, CDR2 YYDKDF, per germline (reference sequence). V dropped 1 base and J dropped 5 bases, with 8 bases sitting between them. The CDR3 spans 13 residues. DNA of the CDR3: TGTGCCACCAGCAGAGGAGGCTCGACTGAAGCTTTCTTT. Its protein product is CATSRGGSTEAFF.

This clone was counted between two and nine times. The CDR3 sequence is CASSQERSQGAYEQYF. CDR3 bases: TGTGCCAGCAGCCAAGAACGAAGCCAGGGGGCCTACGAGCAGTACTTC. The chain joins TRBV14 to TRBJ2-7; 7 bases map to TRBD1. Germline V gene lookup returns CDR1 SGHDN and CDR2 FVKESK. CDR3 length: 16 amino acids. J was trimmed by 2 bases and V by 0 bases; bases with no gene match: 7.

The chain joins TRBV2 to TRBJ1-4; possibly TRBD1 for D (5 bases). Trimming shortened V by 7 bases and J by 6 bases, and 15 bases separated the two germline ends. Per germline, CDR1 SNHLY and CDR2 FYNNEI. This CDR3 comprises 14 residues. CDR3 DNA: TGTGCCAGCACTCCCGGGACTTTCTATGAAAAACTGTTTTTT. It yields the protein CASTPGTFYEKLFF.

There are a few counts of this clone. V gene TRBV25-1 combines with J gene TRBJ1-3; D is undetermined. The V gene lost 6 bases and the J gene lost 2 bases, with 11 bases spanning the gap. The CDR3 is made up of 14 amino acids. The germline CDR1 and CDR2 sequences are MGHDK and SYGVNS. The CDR3 DNA follows: TGTGCCAGCAGGGCCGAGGTGGCTGGAAACACCATATATTTT. Translating it yields CASRAEVAGNTIYF.

V usage is TRBV28 and J usage is TRBJ2-3; 13 bases are shared with TRBD2. Trimming at V came to 6 bases and at J to 3 bases, leaving 3 bases not matched to a gene. Germline V gene data show CDR1 as MDHEN and CDR2 as SYDVKM. The CDR3 has 15 residues. The chain's CDR3 is CASRLAGGRTDTQYF. The CDR3, as DNA: TGTGCCAGCAGACTAGCGGGAGGGCGTACAGATACGCAGTATTTT.

V and J are TRBV7-3 and TRBJ2-3, with D possibly TRBD1 on 6 matching bases. V lost 5 bases and J lost 5, with 14 bases in between. The CDR3 is made up of 14 amino acids. Looked up from germline, CDR1 is SGHTA and CDR2 is FQGTGA. The CDR3 coding sequence is TGTGCCAGCAGCGAACAGGGTGAGGTAGATACGCAGTATTTT. It translates to CASSEQGEVDTQYF.

CDR3 sequence (DNA): TGTGCCAGCAGTTTGTCTGGGACAAACACCGGGGAGCTGTTTTTT. This translates into CASSLSGTNTGELFF. The chain couples TRBV6-5 to TRBJ2-2; D perhaps matches TRBD1 (6 bases). Trimming removed 4 bases from V and 2 bases from J, with 11 bases in between. Looked up from germline, CDR1 is MNHEY and CDR2 is SVGAGI. The CDR3 is made up of 15 amino acids.

This rearrangement joins TRBV6-5 to TRBJ2-5, with D possibly being TRBD2 (6 bases). V was shortened by 6 bases and J by 2 bases, with 13 bases between the two germline ends. This CDR3 is 14 amino acids long. CDR1 is MNHEY, CDR2 SVGAGI, per germline. Written as DNA, the CDR3 is TGTGCCAGCAGGAAGGGACTGGGACAAGAGACCCAGTACTTC. It yields the protein CASRKGLGQETQYF.

This clone was counted between two and nine times. The chain carries TRBV5-4 and TRBJ1-2, with 11 bases identical to TRBD1. V lost 1 base, J lost 4 bases, and 3 bases stayed unmatched. The CDR3 consists of 15 residues. Germline V gene sequence: CDR1 SGHNT, CDR2 YYREEE (reference sequence). In DNA, the CDR3 is TGTGCCAGCAGCTTGAGGGACAGGGGGGCCTATGGCTACACCTTC. It yields the protein CASSLRDRGAYGYTF.

This clone was seen more than once but under ten times. The rearrangement joins TRBV28 to TRBJ1-2; D remains ambiguous. V was shortened by 4 bases and J by 8 bases, with 17 bases between the two germline ends. CDR3 length: 14 residues. CDR1 and CDR2 (germline): MDHEN, SYDVKM. The CDR3 sequence: CASSYRRRLGGYTF. The CDR3 bases are TGTGCCAGCAGTTATCGGAGGCGGTTGGGGGGCTACACCTTC.

This sequence joins TRBV19 and TRBJ1-2; 9 bases are shared with TRBD1. V dropped 7 bases and J dropped 8; count of bases not matched to a gene: 8. CDR3 length: 13 residues. The germline V gene has CDR1 LNHDA and CDR2 SQIVND (reference sequence). CDR3 nucleotides: TGTGCCAGTACCCGAACAGGGGGCGAAGGCTACACCTTC. It translates to CASTRTGGEGYTF.

The chain carries TRBV7-2 and TRBJ1-2; the match to TRBD1 covers 7 bases. The CDR3 is 15 amino acids. Trimming took 4 bases from V and 6 from J; bases not matched to a gene: 11. The germline V gene has CDR1 SGHTA and CDR2 FQGNSA. In DNA, the CDR3 is TGTGCCAGCAGCTGGGACAGAAGAAGGTCGGATGGCTACACCTTC. It specifies CASSWDRRRSDGYTF.

The chain employs TRBV12-5 and TRBJ2-3; D possibly corresponds to TRBD2 (5 bases). This CDR3 comprises 14 residues. Per the germline V gene, CDR1 is LGHNT and CDR2 is FRNRAP. Trimming pared 6 bases from V and 3 bases from J, leaving 13 bases between. In DNA, the CDR3 is TGTGCTAGTGGCGTCGGGTCGGGGACAGATACGCAGTATTTT. Translating gives CASGVGSGTDTQYF. Filled out from reference TRBV12-5 and TRBJ2-3, the complete variable domain reads DARVTQTPRHKVTEMGQEVTMRCQPILGHNTVFWYRQTMMQGLELLAYFRNRAPLDDSGMPKDRFSAEMPDATLATLKIQPSEPRDSAVYFCASGVGSGTDTQYFGPGTRLTVL.

The chain has TRBV9 and TRBJ2-7; 8 nucleotides line up with TRBD2. This CDR3 region has 16 residues. Germline CDR1 SGDLS, CDR2 YYNGEE. J was trimmed by 9 bases and V by 2 bases; bases with no gene match: 16. CDR3 loop: CASSVSGSGSWSGQYF. DNA of the CDR3: TGTGCCAGCAGCGTTTCCGGGAGCGGGAGCTGGTCGGGGCAGTACTTC.

The gene calls are TRBV2 and TRBJ2-7, with a weak D call TRBD1 (6 bases). This CDR3 comprises 15 residues. The germline V gene has CDR1 SNHLY and CDR2 FYNNEI. Trimming took off 2 bases at V and 0 bases at J, with 11 bases between the two ends. CDR3 coding DNA: TGTGCCAGCAGTGAACAGGGGATACACTCCTACGAGCAGTACTTC. This codes for CASSEQGIHSYEQYF.

The chain carries TRBV30 and TRBJ2-1; a weak D match, TRBD2 (6 bases). There are 15 residues in the CDR3. V dropped 2 bases and J dropped 0 bases, with 11 bases sitting between them. Germline loops: CDR1 GTSNPN, CDR2 SVGIG (reference sequence). The CDR3 protein is CAWSLEGSSYNEQFF. In DNA, the CDR3 is TGTGCCTGGAGTTTGGAGGGCAGCTCCTACAATGAGCAGTTCTTC.